One sample yielded the 6 T cell receptor beta chains listed below, sequenced in a study of T cells after yellow fever vaccination. In TCRdb, the 5' RACE reads were re-called with MiXCR into one record per CDR3 protein. Among tens of thousands of distinct CDR3 sequences listed, 7.1% were seen once. Sample: CD8+ T cells sorted from PBMCs, taken on the day of the first yellow fever vaccination. These receptors all stem from a man between 18 and 29 years old who received the YFV17D yellow fever vaccine.

This rearrangement joins TRBV4-3 to TRBJ1-3; unclear D gene. Germline assignment: CDR1 LGHNA and CDR2 YSLEER. The CDR3 runs to 19 residues. Trimming took 0 bases from V and 1 from J, leaving 19 bases between them. The CDR3 region is CASSQEAPWTAGSGNTIYF. The DNA for the CDR3 is TGCGCCAGCAGCCAAGAGGCCCCCTGGACTGCTGGGTCTGGAAACACCATATATTTT.

CDR3 sequence: CASSPGEVEIQYF. CDR3 nucleotides: TGTGCCAGCAGCCCGGGGGAGGTTGAAATTCAGTACTTC. The chain carries TRBV9 and TRBJ2-4; weak D call: TRBD2 (6 bases). V gave up 4 bases and J gave up 10 bases, with 15 bases separating them. Germline CDR1 and CDR2: SGDLS and YYNGEE. This CDR3 has 13 amino acids.

This sequence joins TRBV27 and TRBJ1-1; D possibly corresponds to TRBD1 (6 bases). Trimming pared 4 bases from V and 2 bases from J, leaving 11 bases between. Germline-derived CDR1 and CDR2 are MNHEY and SMNVEV (reference sequence). The CDR3 extends over 14 amino acids. For the CDR3, the DNA is TGTGCCAGCAGTTCGTGGGGGACAAACACTGAAGCTTTCTTT. It translates to CASSSWGTNTEAFF.

This clonotype was found many times. The V gene is TRBV28, the J gene TRBJ2-5, with 14 bases fitting TRBD2. Germline CDR1 MDHEN, CDR2 SYDVKM. The length of the CDR3 is 21 residues. The trim removed 3 bases at V and 1 base at J, leaving 16 bases unmatched. The CDR3 DNA reads TGTGCCAGCAGTTTGGGGGCGCCGGGACTAGCGGGGGCTTACCTCCAAGAGACCCAGTACTTC. This gives the protein CASSLGAPGLAGAYLQETQYF.

This clonotype came up many times. V is TRBV20-1 and J is TRBJ2-1; 14 nucleotides match TRBD2. CDR1 DFQATT and CDR2 SNEGSKA come from the germline V gene (reference sequence). This CDR3 comprises 14 residues. The junction had 1 base not matched to a gene; V was cut back by 1 base and J by 8 bases. As DNA, the CDR3 is TGCAGTGCTAGAGGACTAGCGGGGGGGCATGAGCAGTTCTTC. This translates into CSARGLAGGHEQFF.

In this sample, this clonotype turned up a few times. V is TRBV19 and J is TRBJ1-2; a weak D match, TRBD1 (6 bases). Deletions cut 1 base from V and 4 bases from J, with 10 bases between. CDR3 length equals 14 residues. Germline V gives CDR1 LNHDA, CDR2 SQIVND (reference sequence). The CDR3 protein is CASSIVSTGYGYTF. The CDR3 DNA reads TGTGCCAGTAGTATAGTCTCGACAGGCTATGGCTACACCTTC.